This TCR beta chain appears in the sequencing data of a study of OX40 agonist ivuxolimab in advanced cancers. Study-level points and caveats: Both blood CD4+ and CD8+ T cells showed clonal growth by week 6 at 0.1 to 3.0 mg/kg.

Measured with immunoSEQ multiplex PCR; TCRdb has only the in-frame clones, and not every one. The sample has approximately 94,000 clones; around 90% are singletons. Of note for this clone: Its cognate antigen is unknown.

Trimming shortened V by 3 bases and J by 5 bases, and 7 bases separated the two germline ends. Germline V gene data show CDR1 as LNHDA and CDR2 as SQIVND (reference sequence). The CDR3 runs to 12 residues. The clonotype was recovered from an adult with an advanced solid tumor such as melanoma, head and neck, liver or kidney cancer. The rearrangement links TRBV19 to TRBJ1-2; possible D gene TRBD1, 5 bases. The material sequenced was CD4+ or CD8+ T cells sorted from blood, taken in a trial of the OX40 agonist ivuxolimab. This CDR3 reads CASSIRQYGYTF. The CDR3 bases are TGTGCCAGTAGTATCCGACAGTATGGCTACACCTTC.